These 16 T cell receptor beta chains came from one sample sequenced in a study of blood T cell repertoires in COVID-19. Assay used: immunoSEQ multiplex PCR; TCRdb lists only in-frame clones, some missing. The sample has about 200,000 clones, around 81% seen once. Sequenced material: peripheral blood. The receptor source for this set is a man between 60 and 75 years old with COVID-19, enrolled during active disease.

This clone has a handful of counts. The CDR3 DNA reads TGTGCCAGCATCCATGGGGGGGCATTGAACACTGAAGCTTTCTTT. This codes for CASIHGGALNTEAFF. V is TRBV7-9 and J is TRBJ1-1, with D possibly being TRBD1 (6 bases). The CDR3 runs 15 residues. V was pared by 7 bases and J by 0 bases, with 15 bases between. The germline V gene encodes CDR1 SEHNR and CDR2 FQNEAQ (reference sequence).

This sequence joins TRBV29-1 and TRBJ1-1, with a tentative D call TRBD1 (5 bases). CDR1 and CDR2 (germline): SQVTM, ANQGSEA. CDR3 size: 13 residues. Between the trimmed V and J ends, which lost 7 bases and 5 bases, there was a span of 17 bases. Here the CDR3 DNA reads TGCAGCGGTGGGCGCGGGGGGAAAACTGAAGCTTTCTTT. It yields the protein CSGGRGGKTEAFF. Filled out from reference TRBV29-1 and TRBJ1-1, the complete variable domain reads SAVISQKPSRDICQRGTSLTIQCQVDSQVTMMFWYRQQPGQSLTLIATANQGSEATYESGFVIDKFPISRPNLTFSTLTVSNMSPEDSSIYLCSGGRGGKTEAFFGQGTRLTVV.

The chain uses TRBV5-5 and TRBJ2-7, with TRBD2 as a possible D gene (7 bases). The CDR3 is made up of 17 amino acids. Trimming cost V 4 bases and J 5 bases, with 25 bases left between them. Germline-derived CDR1 and CDR2 are SGHKS and YYEKEE (reference sequence). The CDR3 reads CASSLRGSGGGGNEQYF. The DNA of the CDR3 is TGTGCCAGCAGCCTTCGAGGGTCTGGGGGGGGCGGTAACGAGCAGTACTTC.

V is TRBV19 and J is TRBJ2-3, with D possibly TRBD2 on 5 matching bases. The germline gives CDR1 LNHDA, CDR2 SQIVND (reference sequence). Trimming took off 3 bases at V and 7 bases at J, with 17 bases between the two ends. The CDR3 has 15 amino acids. The CDR3 DNA follows: TGTGCCAGTAGTATGGCGGACGGAGGTCGAAATACGCAGTATTTT. Amino acid sequence: CASSMADGGRNTQYF.

V usage is TRBV7-9 and J usage is TRBJ2-1; weak D call: TRBD1 (6 bases). With 5 bases removed from V and 5 bases from J, the gap between germline ends came to 13 bases. The germline gives CDR1 SEHNR, CDR2 FQNEAQ (reference sequence). The CDR3 contains 14 residues. The CDR3 spells CASSPLRGNNEQFF. As DNA, the CDR3 is TGTGCCAGCAGCCCCTTGAGGGGGAACAATGAGCAGTTCTTC. The variable domain in full, with the rest retrieved from reference TRBV7-9 and TRBJ2-1, is DTGVSQNPRHKITKRGQNVTFRCDPISEHNRLYWYRQTLGQGPEFLTYFQNEAQLEKSRLLSDRFSAERPKGSFSTLEIQRTEQGDSAMYLCASSPLRGNNEQFFGPGTRLTVL.

The V gene is TRBV29-1, the J gene TRBJ1-2; 9 nucleotides agree with TRBD1. The germline CDR1 and CDR2 sequences are SQVTM and ANQGSEA. The trim removed 7 bases at V and 7 bases at J, leaving 10 bases unmatched. This CDR3 comprises 13 residues. CDR3 in amino acids: CSDMDRGGGGYTF. CDR3 nucleotide sequence: TGCAGCGACATGGACAGGGGAGGAGGTGGCTACACCTTC.

The gene calls are TRBV3-1 (or the pseudogene TRBV3-2) and TRBJ2-3; D not certain. Germline-derived CDR1 and CDR2 are LGHDT and YNNKEL (reference sequence). V was pared by 0 bases and J by 8 bases, with 9 bases between. This CDR3 has 13 residues. CDR3 sequence: CASSQEEASTQYF. The CDR3 DNA follows: TGTGCCAGCAGCCAAGAGGAAGCGAGTACGCAGTATTTT.

The J gene is TRBJ1-3, the V gene TRBV28, with TRBD1 matching 7 bases. CDR1 and CDR2 (germline): MDHEN, SYDVKM. The CDR3 is 15 amino acids. With 3 bases clipped from V and 1 base from J, the junction kept 3 bases outside the gene matches. CDR3 residues: CASSLQTGSGNTIYF. Here the CDR3 DNA reads TGTGCCAGCAGTTTGCAGACAGGGTCTGGAAACACCATATATTTT.

The CDR3 reads CASSPRGPEYNEQFF. In nucleotides, the CDR3 is TGTGCCAGCAGCCCGCGGGGCCCTGAGTACAATGAGCAGTTCTTC. The V call is TRBV11-3, the J call TRBJ2-1; maybe TRBD2 (6 bases). The CDR3 is 15 residues long. Between the trimmed V and J ends, which lost 5 bases and 4 bases, there was a span of 15 bases. Per the germline V gene, CDR1 is SGHNT and CDR2 is YENEEA.

V and J are TRBV4-1 and TRBJ2-7; the D gene is possibly TRBD1 (6 bases). The CDR3 runs to 15 residues. V was pared by 1 base and J by 1 base, with 11 bases between. Germline assignment: CDR1 MGHRA and CDR2 YSYEKL. In nucleotides, the CDR3 is TGCGCCAGCAGCCAAGGCTCGACAGGTTCCTACGAGCAGTACTTC. Translation gives CASSQGSTGSYEQYF.

This sequence joins TRBV7-6 and TRBJ1-4; D call uncertain. The V end was cut by 0 bases, the J end by 8 bases, with 16 bases between. Germline V gene lookup returns CDR1 SGHVS and CDR2 FNYEAQ. The CDR3 consists of 16 residues. The CDR3 loop is CASSLASRRPEEKLFF. CDR3 DNA sequence: TGTGCCAGCAGCTTAGCGAGCCGGAGGCCTGAGGAAAAACTGTTTTTT.

About this clone: Other DNA sequences within the sample encode an identical CDR3. The V gene is TRBV28, the J gene TRBJ1-1; no clear D gene. CDR1 is MDHEN, CDR2 SYDVKM, per germline. V lost 3 bases and J 10 bases, leaving 9 bases between the germline ends. The CDR3 runs 11 residues. In DNA form, the CDR3 reads TGTGCCAGCAGTTTTGGCCGGGGAGCTTTCTTT. It specifies CASSFGRGAFF. Full variable domain (remainder filled in from reference TRBV28 and TRBJ1-1): DVKVTQSSRYLVKRTGEKVFLECVQDMDHENMFWYRQDPGLGLRLIYFSYDVKMKEKGDIPEGYSVSREKKERFSLILESASTNQTSMYLCASSFGRGAFFGQGTRLTVV.

The V call is TRBV18, the J call TRBJ1-1, with D perhaps TRBD1 (5 bases). The V and J ends lost 2 bases and 3 bases respectively, with 13 bases between them. Germline V gene lookup returns CDR1 KGHSH and CDR2 LQKENI. The CDR3 consists of 15 residues. In DNA form, the CDR3 reads TGTGCCAGCTCACCAAGTTTTGGGGCCTACACTGAAGCTTTCTTT. It translates to CASSPSFGAYTEAFF.

This clone has only one observation. The chain couples TRBV7-9 to TRBJ2-1; D is perhaps TRBD1 (6 bases). The germline V and J ends were trimmed by 5 bases and 0 bases, with 11 bases remaining between them. CDR1 is SEHNR and CDR2 is FQNEAQ in the germline V gene (reference sequence). The CDR3 has 15 residues. CDR3 region: CASSPDSDSYNEQFF. The CDR3 DNA reads as TGTGCCAGCAGCCCGGACAGTGACTCCTACAATGAGCAGTTCTTC. Full variable domain (outside the CDR3, taken from reference TRBV7-9 and TRBJ2-1): DTGVSQNPRHKITKRGQNVTFRCDPISEHNRLYWYRQTLGQGPEFLTYFQNEAQLEKSRLLSDRFSAERPKGSFSTLEIQRTEQGDSAMYLCASSPDSDSYNEQFFGPGTRLTVL.

The table lists this clone with a count of one. The V gene is TRBV5-1, the J gene TRBJ1-2; D remains ambiguous. Germline V lookup: CDR1 SGHRS, CDR2 YFSETQ. This CDR3 spans 14 amino acids. V lost 0 bases to trimming and J lost 3 bases, with 9 bases between them. CDR3 bases: TGCGCCAGCAGCTTGGCGGGTATAGACTATGGCTACACCTTC. The encoded protein is CASSLAGIDYGYTF. The whole variable domain, remainder taken from reference TRBV5-1 and TRBJ1-2, is KAGVTQTPRYLIKTRGQQVTLSCSPISGHRSVSWYQQTPGQGLQFLFEYFSETQRNKGNFPGRFSGRQFSNSRSEMNVSTLELGDSALYLCASSLAGIDYGYTFGSGTRLTVV.

This sequence joins TRBV18 and TRBJ2-6; perhaps TRBD1 as D (5 bases). This CDR3 is built from 15 residues. V lost 3 bases and J 3 bases, leaving 9 bases between the germline ends. Germline values: CDR1 KGHSH, CDR2 LQKENI. The CDR3 DNA reads as TGTGCCAGCTCACCGGGGCGTGTTGGGGCCAACGTCCTGACTTTC. Amino acids: CASSPGRVGANVLTF. Full variable domain (rest looked up from reference TRBV18 and TRBJ2-6): NAGVMQNPRHLVRRRGQEARLRCSPMKGHSHVYWYRQLPEEGLKFMVYLQKENIIDESGMPKERFSAEFPKEGPSILRIQQVVRGDSAAYFCASSPGRVGANVLTFGAGSRLTVL.